This passage covers 15 T cell receptor beta chains from one sample sequenced in a study of blood T cell repertoires in COVID-19. Method: immunoSEQ multiplex PCR; TCRdb's copy keeps in-frame clones and lacks some. The table includes about 240,000 clones, roughly four fifths detected once. The sequenced material came from peripheral blood. The receptors derive from a woman in her 70s with acute or convalescent COVID-19.

This sequence joins TRBV19 and TRBJ2-5, with 13 bases lining up with TRBD2. V was clipped by 4 bases and J by 4 bases; unmatched bases: 6. Germline V gene data show CDR1 as LNHDA and CDR2 as SQIVND (reference sequence). The CDR3 totals 16 residues. The CDR3 sequence: CASSTTSGGAIETQYF. CDR3 nucleotide sequence: TGTGCCAGTAGTACAACTAGCGGGGGGGCCATAGAGACCCAGTACTTC.

V gene TRBV3-1 (or the pseudogene TRBV3-2) combines with J gene TRBJ2-5; D unresolved. Trimming took off 2 bases at V and 5 bases at J, with 9 bases between the two ends. CDR3 length: 13 residues. In germline, CDR1 is LGHDT, CDR2 YNNKEL (reference sequence). The chain's CDR3 is CASSQRSVETQYF. The CDR3 region has the DNA TGTGCCAGCAGCCAAAGGAGCGTTGAGACCCAGTACTTC.

The rearrangement links TRBV10-3 to TRBJ2-7; D perhaps matches TRBD1 (6 bases). The length of the CDR3 is 14 residues. The V gene's germline CDR1 is ENHRY and CDR2 SYGVKD. Trimming removed 3 bases from V and 1 base from J, with 10 bases in between. The CDR3 loop is CAISDPTGSYEQYF. CDR3 nucleotide sequence: TGTGCCATCAGTGACCCGACAGGTTCCTACGAGCAGTACTTC.

The chain carries TRBV19 and TRBJ2-1; unclear D gene. Trimming stripped 0 bases from V and 1 base from J, with 7 bases between. Germline V CDR1 and CDR2: LNHDA, SQIVND (reference sequence). This CDR3 has 15 amino acids. The CDR3 reads CASSIESASYNEQFF. The CDR3 coding sequence is TGTGCCAGTAGTATAGAAAGCGCTTCCTACAATGAGCAGTTCTTC.

The chain has TRBV14 and TRBJ1-1, with 7 bases aligning to TRBD1. The CDR3 has 15 amino acids. After removal of 2 bases from V and 0 bases from J, the junction contained 3 bases not matched to a gene. Germline CDR1 and CDR2: SGHDN and FVKESK. The CDR3 region is CASSQRGTVNTEAFF. The CDR3 nucleotides are TGTGCCAGCAGCCAACGCGGGACAGTGAACACTGAAGCTTTCTTT.

The chain joins TRBV4-2 to TRBJ1-3; a weak D match, TRBD1 (5 bases). The CDR3 totals 14 residues. V was cut by 0 bases and J by 2 bases, with 5 bases left in between. The germline V gene has CDR1 LGHNA and CDR2 YNFKEQ. CDR3 residues: CASSQETAGNTIYF. DNA of the CDR3: TGTGCCAGCAGCCAAGAGACAGCTGGAAACACCATATATTTT.

J is TRBJ1-1 and V is TRBV6-5; 8 nucleotides line up with TRBD1. The CDR3 is 14 residues long. Germline V gives CDR1 MNHEY, CDR2 SVGAGI. Trimming at V came to 6 bases and at J to 10 bases, leaving 13 bases not matched to a gene. The CDR3 bases are TGTGCCAGCAGGGCACCCAGGGGGCGGGAGGGAGCTTTCTTT. Translated, it gives CASRAPRGREGAFF.

In regard to this clone: At the DNA level, this CDR3 is encoded by other sequences in the same sample as well. V and J are TRBV7-2 and TRBJ2-3; D unresolved. The CDR3 has 12 residues. Per the germline V gene, CDR1 is SGHTA and CDR2 is FQGNSA. The ends were cut back, 5 bases at V and 0 bases at J, with 3 bases in the middle. The CDR3 loop is CASSLSTDTQYF. The CDR3 DNA is TGTGCCAGCAGCCTAAGCACAGATACGCAGTATTTT.

This clone appeared a few times. The rearrangement links TRBV6-6 to TRBJ1-3; TRBD1 matches 8 bases. The CDR3 has 15 amino acids. The germline V gene encodes CDR1 MNHNY and CDR2 SVGAGI (reference sequence). J gave up 1 base and V 5 bases, and 4 bases lay outside the gene matches. For the CDR3, the DNA is TGTGCCAGCAGTCAGGACAGGGTGTCTGGAAACACCATATATTTT. This gives the protein CASSQDRVSGNTIYF.

This clone has a handful of counts. The chain employs TRBV10-2 and TRBJ2-1, with 12 bases aligning to TRBD2. CDR3 length: 16 amino acids. Trimming cost V 6 bases and J 5 bases; bases outside gene matches: 8. Germline lookup yields CDR1 WSHSY and CDR2 SAAADI. The CDR3 loop reads CASSLRTSGANNEQFF. The DNA for the CDR3 is TGCGCCAGCAGCCTCCGGACTAGCGGGGCAAACAATGAGCAGTTCTTC.

The chain has TRBV18 and TRBJ1-6; 9 nucleotides align to TRBD1. V was pared by 3 bases and J by 2 bases, with 5 bases of the junction left unmatched. CDR1 is KGHSH and CDR2 is LQKENI in the germline V gene. The CDR3 runs to 17 residues. Here the CDR3 reads CASSPTDRGTYNSPLHF. The CDR3 nucleotides read TGTGCCAGCTCACCCACGGACAGGGGTACCTATAATTCACCCCTCCACTTT. Complete variable domain (other parts from reference TRBV18 and TRBJ1-6): NAGVMQNPRHLVRRRGQEARLRCSPMKGHSHVYWYRQLPEEGLKFMVYLQKENIIDESGMPKERFSAEFPKEGPSILRIQQVVRGDSAAYFCASSPTDRGTYNSPLHFGNGTRLTVT.

This clone appeared a few times. The V and J genes are TRBV19 and TRBJ2-2; the D gene is possibly TRBD1 (6 bases). The CDR3 contains 15 residues. Between the trimmed V and J ends, which lost 7 bases and 7 bases, there was a span of 19 bases. The germline CDR1 and CDR2 sequences are LNHDA and SQIVND (reference sequence). The CDR3 DNA reads TGTGCCAGTAAAGCCTCTAACAGGGTCCACGGGGAGCTGTTTTTT. Amino acid sequence: CASKASNRVHGELFF.

The chain uses TRBV29-1 and TRBJ1-2; a possible D gene is TRBD1 (6 bases). Germline V gene sequence: CDR1 SQVTM, CDR2 ANQGSEA. The CDR3 contains 13 residues. With 0 bases removed from V and 7 bases from J, the gap between germline ends came to 12 bases. The CDR3 nucleotides read TGCAGCGTTGAAGAGGCCACAGGGACTGGCTACACCTTC. Its protein is CSVEEATGTGYTF.

This sequence joins TRBV6-6 and TRBJ1-2, with D perhaps matching TRBD1 (6 bases). Trimming took 2 bases from V and 0 from J, leaving 13 bases between them. This CDR3 has 16 amino acids. Germline V CDR1 and CDR2: MNHNY, SVGAGI (reference sequence). CDR3 DNA sequence: TGTGCCAGCAGTTACGGGGAGACAGGAGCTAACTATGGCTACACCTTC. It translates to CASSYGETGANYGYTF.

This clone was recorded at least ten times. The chain has TRBV13 and TRBJ1-3; D gene unclear. The V end was cut by 7 bases, the J end by 4 bases, with 14 bases between. The CDR3 is 14 amino acids. Germline V CDR1 and CDR2: PRHDT, FYEKMQ (reference sequence). This CDR3 reads CASTRRVAGNTIYF. CDR3 nucleotides: TGTGCCAGCACGAGACGGGTAGCAGGAAACACCATATATTTT.